The 16 T cell receptor beta chains below all came from one sample that was sequenced in a study of blood T cell repertoires in COVID-19. TCRdb's table, derived via immunoSEQ multiplex PCR, lists solely in-frame clones and lacks some. The profile covers some 490,000 clones, with 80% to 90% appearing a single time and roughly 8.5% taken by the ten largest. Sequencing input: PBMCs or T cells enriched from blood (not recorded which). Receptor source: a woman in her sixties who had recovered from COVID-19.

This clone was picked up one time. The chain carries TRBV11-2 and TRBJ1-2; D possibly corresponds to TRBD1 (6 bases). Germline CDR1 is SGHAT and CDR2 is FQNNGV. The V and J ends lost 4 bases and 6 bases respectively, with 12 bases between them. CDR3 length: 13 amino acids. The CDR3 loop is CASSSYRENGYTF. Written as DNA, the CDR3 is TGTGCCAGCAGCTCCTACAGGGAGAATGGCTACACCTTC.

This clone was seen a handful of times. This sequence joins TRBV18 and TRBJ2-1; 16 nucleotides line up with TRBD2. Trimming removed 0 bases from V and 8 bases from J; junction bases left unmatched: 4. Germline CDR1 and CDR2: KGHSH and LQKENI. The length of the CDR3 is 17 residues. The CDR3 coding sequence is TGTGCCAGCTCACCACCGGGACTAGCGGGGGGGCAAGATGAGCAGTTCTTC. This encodes CASSPPGLAGGQDEQFF.

The genes are TRBV4-2 and TRBJ2-5; no definite D call. Per germline, CDR1 LGHNA and CDR2 YNFKEQ. This CDR3 contains 13 residues. Trimming pared 1 base from V and 3 bases from J, leaving 6 bases between. CDR3 sequence: CASSQVSEETQYF. The CDR3 nucleotides are TGTGCCAGCAGCCAAGTGTCTGAAGAGACCCAGTACTTC.

The gene calls are TRBV6-6 and TRBJ1-4, with 7 positions matching TRBD1. The CDR3 sequence is 16 residues long. The germline CDR1 and CDR2 sequences are MNHNY and SVGAGI (reference sequence). The V and J ends lost 6 bases and 4 bases, in that order; junction bases with no gene match: 11. CDR3 in DNA: TGTGCCAGCAGAGAGAACAGGGGATCCCTTAATGAAAAACTGTTTTTT. The encoded protein is CASRENRGSLNEKLFF.

V gene TRBV2 combines with J gene TRBJ1-4; D is unresolved. Trimming cost V 5 bases and J 3 bases, with 10 bases left between them. This CDR3 is built from 14 residues. Germline lookup yields CDR1 SNHLY and CDR2 FYNNEI. CDR3 residues: CASSTGVANEKLFF. CDR3 nucleotides: TGTGCCAGCAGTACCGGGGTGGCTAATGAAAAACTGTTTTTT.

The chain has TRBV12-3 or TRBV12-4 and TRBJ1-5; the D is unclear. V was pared by 3 bases and J by 5 bases, with 5 bases between. This CDR3 region has 12 residues. CDR3: CASSFTHQPQHF. Written as DNA, the CDR3 is TGTGCCAGCAGTTTTACTCATCAGCCCCAGCATTTT.

As to this clone: This same CDR3 is encoded by further DNA sequences in the sample. The J gene is TRBJ1-5, the V gene TRBV5-4; 8 nucleotides align to TRBD1. The CDR3 has 15 amino acids. After removal of 2 bases from V and 7 bases from J, the junction contained 8 bases not matched to a gene. Germline values: CDR1 SGHNT, CDR2 YYREEE (reference sequence). The CDR3 loop is CASSFGTGSGQPQHF. CDR3 coding DNA: TGTGCCAGCAGCTTCGGGACAGGTTCGGGGCAGCCCCAGCATTTT.

The CDR3 loop is CASSSLAGGLKNIQYF. Written as DNA, the CDR3 is TGTGCCAGCAGCTCACTAGCGGGGGGGCTCAAAAACATTCAGTACTTC. V gene TRBV5-5 combines with J gene TRBJ2-4; TRBD2 agrees at 13 bases. The V and J ends lost 3 bases and 3 bases, in that order; junction bases with no gene match: 3. The germline V gene encodes CDR1 SGHKS and CDR2 YYEKEE (reference sequence). This CDR3 region has 16 residues.

V gene TRBV19 combines with J gene TRBJ2-3; 8 bases are a match to TRBD1. The ends lost 1 base at V and 0 bases at J; junction bases unmatched: 6. Germline CDR1 is LNHDA and CDR2 is SQIVND (reference sequence). The CDR3 loop spans 17 amino acids. DNA for the CDR3: TGTGCCAGTAGTATAGCCTCAGACAGGGGAAGCACAGATACGCAGTATTTT. Protein sequence: CASSIASDRGSTDTQYF.

The chain couples TRBV3-1 (or the pseudogene TRBV3-2) to TRBJ2-2; 10 nucleotides align to TRBD2. This CDR3 has 18 amino acids. CDR1 is LGHDT, CDR2 YNNKEL, per germline (reference sequence). The trim removed 6 bases at V and 0 bases at J, leaving 10 bases unmatched. CDR3 loop: CASRNRPGLATNTGELFF. The CDR3 nucleotides read TGTGCCAGCAGAAATAGACCGGGACTAGCGACGAACACCGGGGAGCTGTTTTTT.

The V gene is TRBV30, the J gene TRBJ1-2; the D is unclear. Germline CDR1 GTSNPN, CDR2 SVGIG (reference sequence). Trimming took off 0 bases at V and 7 bases at J, with 15 bases between the two ends. The CDR3 length is 14 residues. CDR3 amino acids: CAWSVGQTTGGYTF. In DNA form, the CDR3 reads TGTGCCTGGAGTGTAGGCCAAACGACGGGTGGCTACACCTTC.

The V gene is TRBV2, the J gene TRBJ1-1; TRBD1 matches 7 bases. CDR3 length: 14 amino acids. Unmatched junction bases numbered 5, after V lost 7 bases and J lost 0 bases. Germline-derived CDR1 and CDR2 are SNHLY and FYNNEI. In DNA form, the CDR3 reads TGTGCCAGCACTAGGGACAGAATGAACACTGAAGCTTTCTTT. Translated: CASTRDRMNTEAFF.

The chain employs TRBV28 and TRBJ1-5; D is uncertain. Germline V CDR1 and CDR2: MDHEN, SYDVKM. V was cut by 5 bases and J by 7 bases, with 9 bases left in between. The CDR3 has 12 amino acids. The chain's CDR3 is CASSQEGQPQHF. The CDR3 DNA follows: TGTGCCAGCAGTCAGGAAGGACAGCCCCAGCATTTT. The full variable domain, with the rest looked up from reference TRBV28 and TRBJ1-5, is DVKVTQSSRYLVKRTGEKVFLECVQDMDHENMFWYRQDPGLGLRLIYFSYDVKMKEKGDIPEGYSVSREKKERFSLILESASTNQTSMYLCASSQEGQPQHFGDGTRLSIL.

The count of this clone is one. The rearrangement links TRBV7-2 to TRBJ2-6; D might be TRBD2 (6 bases). CDR3 length equals 17 residues. Per the germline V gene, CDR1 is SGHTA and CDR2 is FQGNSA. V dropped 0 bases and J dropped 3 bases, with 12 bases sitting between them. The CDR3 DNA is TGTGCCAGCAGCTTAGCGGGCGGGATAGGTGGGGCCAACGTCCTGACTTTC. It yields the protein CASSLAGGIGGANVLTF.

V gene TRBV21-1 combines with J gene TRBJ2-6; TRBD2 is taken as the D call from the table, unchecked against the DNA. TRBV21-1 represents a pseudogene. CDR3 length: 16 residues. The CDR3 protein is CASLREGFAGANVLTF. The CDR3 DNA reads TGTGCCAGCCTCCGGGAGGGGTTCGCTGGGGCCAACGTCCTGACTTTC.

This clone was observed a handful of times. The rearrangement links TRBV5-4 to TRBJ2-2, with 7 positions matching TRBD1. Losses at the gene ends were 4 bases for V and 9 bases for J; bases not matched to a gene: 12. Germline loops: CDR1 SGHNT, CDR2 YYREEE (reference sequence). The CDR3 has 15 amino acids. CDR3 sequence (DNA): TGTGCCAGCAGCGCGGACAGGAATGTTCACAGGGAGCTGTTTTTT. Its protein is CASSADRNVHRELFF.